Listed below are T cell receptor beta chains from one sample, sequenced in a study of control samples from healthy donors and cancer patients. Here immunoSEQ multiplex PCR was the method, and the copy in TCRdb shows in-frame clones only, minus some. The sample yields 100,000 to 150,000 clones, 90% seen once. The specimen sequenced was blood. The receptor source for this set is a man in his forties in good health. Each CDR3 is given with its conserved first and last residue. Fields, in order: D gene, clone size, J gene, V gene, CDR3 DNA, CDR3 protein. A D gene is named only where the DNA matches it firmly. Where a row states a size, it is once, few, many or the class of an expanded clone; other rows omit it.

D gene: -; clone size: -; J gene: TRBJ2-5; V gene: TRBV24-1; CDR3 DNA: TGTGCCACCACATGGGCCCTAGACCTACAAGAGACCCAGTACTTC; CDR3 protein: CATTWALDLQETQYF
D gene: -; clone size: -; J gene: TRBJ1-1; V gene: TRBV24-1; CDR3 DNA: TGTGCCACCAGTGACGGGGTTAGAGCTTTCTTT; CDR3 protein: CATSDGVRAFF
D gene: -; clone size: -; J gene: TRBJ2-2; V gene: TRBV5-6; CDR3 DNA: TGTGCCAGCAGCTTAGGCAGGGAGACCGGGGAGCTGTTTTTT; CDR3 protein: CASSLGRETGELFF
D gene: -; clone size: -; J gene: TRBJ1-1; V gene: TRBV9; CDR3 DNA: TGTGCCAGCAGCGTAGTTTGGAACACTGAAGCTTTCTTT; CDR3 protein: CASSVVWNTEAFF
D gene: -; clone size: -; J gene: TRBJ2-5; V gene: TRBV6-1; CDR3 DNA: TGTGCCAGCAGTGACGGACAGCAACAAGAGACCCAGTACTTC; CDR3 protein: CASSDGQQQETQYF
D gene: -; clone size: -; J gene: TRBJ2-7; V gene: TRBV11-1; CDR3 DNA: TGTGCCAGCAGCGCCGGCTGGACAGCGGGTGAGCAGTACTTC; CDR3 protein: CASSAGWTAGEQYF
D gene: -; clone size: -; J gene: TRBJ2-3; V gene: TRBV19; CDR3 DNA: TGTGCCAGTAGTTCGGGAGATTCAGATACGCAGTATTTT; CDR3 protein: CASSSGDSDTQYF
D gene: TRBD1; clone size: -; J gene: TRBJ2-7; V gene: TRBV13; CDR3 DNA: TGTGCCAGCAGCTTAGAGGGGGCTATAGTCGAGCAGTACTTC; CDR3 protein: CASSLEGAIVEQYF
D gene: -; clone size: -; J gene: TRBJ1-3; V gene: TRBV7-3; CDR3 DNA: TGTGCCAGCAGCTTAGACAGGGGAAACACCATATATTTT; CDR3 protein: CASSLDRGNTIYF
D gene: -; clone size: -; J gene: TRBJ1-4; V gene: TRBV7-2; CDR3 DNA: TGTGCCAGCAGTCCAGGGGAGGGCCTTAATGAAAAACTGTTTTTT; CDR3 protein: CASSPGEGLNEKLFF
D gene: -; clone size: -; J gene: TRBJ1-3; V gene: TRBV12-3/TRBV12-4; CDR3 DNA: TGTGCCAGCATTTCGCGAAACACCATATATTTT; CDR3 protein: CASISRNTIYF
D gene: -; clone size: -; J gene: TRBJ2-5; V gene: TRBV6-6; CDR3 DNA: TGTGCCAGCAGCCCGTTAGGGAGGGAGACCCAGTACTTC; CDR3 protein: CASSPLGRETQYF
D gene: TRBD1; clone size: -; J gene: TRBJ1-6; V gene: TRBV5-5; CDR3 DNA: TGTGCCAGCAGCTTGGGACAGGGGGCCGGAAATTCACCCCTCCACTTT; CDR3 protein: CASSLGQGAGNSPLHF
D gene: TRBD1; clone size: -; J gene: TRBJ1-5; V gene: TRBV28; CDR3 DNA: TGTGCCAGCAGTTGGGGACAGGGGTTTCAGCCCCAGCATTTT; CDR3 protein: CASSWGQGFQPQHF
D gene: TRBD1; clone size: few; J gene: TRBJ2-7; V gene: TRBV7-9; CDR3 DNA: TGTGCCAGCAGCCCGACGACAGGGGGCTACGAGCAGTACTTC; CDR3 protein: CASSPTTGGYEQYF
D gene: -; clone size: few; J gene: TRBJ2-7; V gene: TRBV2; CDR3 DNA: TGTGCCAGCATGTGGGACGGGACGGTCTTGAGGCAGTACTTC; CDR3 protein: CASMWDGTVLRQYF
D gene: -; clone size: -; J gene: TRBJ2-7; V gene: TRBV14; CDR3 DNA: TGTGCCAGCAGCCAAGAAATAGAGCAGTACTTC; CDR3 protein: CASSQEIEQYF
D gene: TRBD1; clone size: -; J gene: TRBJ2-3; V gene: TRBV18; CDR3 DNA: TGTGCCAGCTCAGGAACCAGGGGGTTTACAGATACGCAGTATTTT; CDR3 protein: CASSGTRGFTDTQYF
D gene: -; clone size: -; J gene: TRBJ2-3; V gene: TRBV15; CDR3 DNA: TGTGCCACCAGCGGACACCTCCGGGATACGCAGTATTTT; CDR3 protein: CATSGHLRDTQYF
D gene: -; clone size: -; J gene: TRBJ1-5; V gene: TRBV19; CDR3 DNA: TGTGCCAGTAGTAGGCAGGGTGGTGGTCAGCCCCAGCATTTT; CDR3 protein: CASSRQGGGQPQHF
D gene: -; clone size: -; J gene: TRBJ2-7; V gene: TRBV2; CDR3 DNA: TGTGCCAGCAGCGGCAGGGACCACGAGCAGTACTTC; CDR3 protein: CASSGRDHEQYF
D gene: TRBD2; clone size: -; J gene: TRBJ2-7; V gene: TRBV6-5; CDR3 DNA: TGTGCCAGCAGTTTAGGCGGGGGATCCTACGAGCAGTACTTC; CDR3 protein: CASSLGGGSYEQYF
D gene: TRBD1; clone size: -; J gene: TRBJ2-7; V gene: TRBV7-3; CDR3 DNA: TGTGCCAGCAGCTTATTTCCGGGACAGGGTAATCAGCAGTACTTC; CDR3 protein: CASSLFPGQGNQQYF